Listed here are 14 T cell receptor beta chains from one sample, sequenced in a study of a mutant IDH1 vaccine in newly diagnosed glioma (dated by TCRdb to the early 2020s). Library preparation was by the immunoSEQ multiplex PCR assay. This is the immuneACCESS table as TCRdb keeps it, with only in-frame sequences that have V and J called. A part of the clones is gone; compared with another copy, unresolved V genes explain less than half, and the rest is unexplained. Recorded for this sample are approximately 70,000 clones; less than 85% of them occurred a single time. The ten largest clones add up to roughly 8% of the sample. The sample's time point label, decoded: baseline, week 1 (first vaccination visit). The label giving this sample's treatment or condition can be read as: pre-vaccination baseline after standard-of-care therapy. The sequenced sample was PBMCs, obtained from a glioma patient treated with radiotherapy, temozolomide or both. Receptors were obtained from a man in his forties or fifties with glioma.

The chain has TRBV7-2 and TRBJ1-1; D may be TRBD1 (5 bases). The V gene's germline CDR1 is SGHTA and CDR2 FQGNSA. Deletions cut 1 base from V and 5 bases from J, with 14 bases between. The CDR3 runs to 15 residues. The CDR3 protein is CASSLGEVKGTEAFF. CDR3 DNA: TGTGCCAGCAGCTTAGGCGAGGTAAAGGGGACTGAAGCTTTCTTT. Variable domain in full (rest from reference TRBV7-2 and TRBJ1-1): GAGVSQSPSNKVTEKGKDVELRCDPISGHTALYWYRQSLGQGLEFLIYFQGNSAPDKSGLPSDRFSAERTGGSVSTLTIQRTQQEDSAVYLCASSLGEVKGTEAFFGQGTRLTVV.

The chain uses TRBV14 and TRBJ2-1, with 8 bases matching TRBD1. Looked up from germline, CDR1 is SGHDN and CDR2 is FVKESK. The CDR3 has 15 residues. V lost 5 bases and J lost 2; bases outside the gene matches: 5. The CDR3: CASSTEQGAYNEQFF. In DNA, the CDR3 is TGTGCCAGCAGCACCGAACAGGGGGCCTACAATGAGCAGTTCTTC.

V gene TRBV29-1 combines with J gene TRBJ1-3; D gene uncertain. Germline-derived CDR1 and CDR2 are SQVTM and ANQGSEA. The V gene lost 3 bases and the J gene lost 0 bases, with 9 bases spanning the gap. CDR3 length equals 14 residues. The CDR3 loop reads CSVDGSSSGNTIYF. Written as DNA, the CDR3 is TGCAGCGTTGATGGCAGCAGCTCTGGAAACACCATATATTTT. Supplemented by reference TRBV29-1 and TRBJ1-3, the full variable domain reads SAVISQKPSRDICQRGTSLTIQCQVDSQVTMMFWYRQQPGQSLTLIATANQGSEATYESGFVIDKFPISRPNLTFSTLTVSNMSPEDSSIYLCSVDGSSSGNTIYFGEGSWLTVV.

The CDR3 nucleotides are TGTGCCAGCAGTTACGGGGTCCAACCCTACAATGAGCAGTTCTTC. Encoded protein: CASSYGVQPYNEQFF. V gene TRBV6-5 combines with J gene TRBJ2-1, with D unclear. Trimming cost V 2 bases and J 2 bases, with 10 bases left between them. The CDR3 has 15 amino acids. Looked up from germline, CDR1 is MNHEY and CDR2 is SVGAGI.

The rearrangement uses TRBV19 and TRBJ2-1, with 7 nucleotides matching TRBD1. CDR3 length equals 15 residues. The V segment lost 5 bases and the J segment 8 bases; nucleotides outside the gene matches: 12. CDR1 LNHDA and CDR2 SQIVND come from the germline V gene (reference sequence). CDR3 coding DNA: TGTGCCAGTAGTGACAGGGTTCAGGTGCGCGATGAGCAGTTCTTC. Translating it yields CASSDRVQVRDEQFF.

V is TRBV19 and J is TRBJ2-7; D may be TRBD1 (6 bases). V was clipped by 1 base and J by 6 bases, with 13 bases between them. Germline CDR1 reads LNHDA; CDR2 reads SQIVND (reference sequence). There are 14 residues in the CDR3. The CDR3: CASSIGARGREQYF. In DNA form, the CDR3 reads TGTGCCAGTAGTATAGGTGCCAGGGGCCGCGAGCAGTACTTC.

This chain joins TRBV18 and TRBJ2-5; the D gene could be TRBD1 or TRBD2 (5 bases each). Germline V gene data show CDR1 as KGHSH and CDR2 as LQKENI. With 1 base removed from V and 3 bases from J, the gap between germline ends came to 9 bases. The CDR3 is 14 amino acids. CDR3 in amino acids: CASSPQGPKETQYF. As DNA, the CDR3 is TGTGCCAGCTCACCACAGGGACCCAAAGAGACCCAGTACTTC.

The chain is built from TRBV6-6 and TRBJ1-5; a possible D gene is TRBD1 (6 bases). The CDR3 covers 13 residues. CDR1 is MNHNY and CDR2 is SVGAGI in the germline V gene (reference sequence). Trimming shortened V by 7 bases and J by 5 bases, and 12 bases separated the two germline ends. The CDR3 here is CASTGGQHQPQHF. CDR3 in DNA: TGTGCCAGCACCGGGGGGCAGCATCAGCCCCAGCATTTT.

The chain combines TRBV7-9 with TRBJ2-2, with D uncertain. V shed 0 bases and J shed 7 bases, with 3 bases lying between them. Germline CDR1 SEHNR, CDR2 FQNEAQ (reference sequence). The CDR3 is 12 residues long. For the CDR3, the DNA is TGTGCCAGCAGCTTAGCGCACGGGGAGCTGTTTTTT. Its translation: CASSLAHGELFF.

CDR3 amino acids: CASSYSTSGHNEQFF. CDR3 DNA: TGTGCCAGCAGTTACTCGACTAGCGGTCACAATGAGCAGTTCTTC. The chain joins TRBV6-5 to TRBJ2-1; 9 nucleotides match TRBD2. V was pared by 0 bases and J by 5 bases, with 2 bases of the junction left unmatched. The CDR3 loop spans 15 amino acids. CDR1 and CDR2 (germline): MNHEY, SVGAGI.

The V gene is TRBV9, the J gene TRBJ2-5; D gene ambiguous. V gave up 0 bases and J gave up 1 base, with 10 bases separating them. Germline V gene data show CDR1 as SGDLS and CDR2 as YYNGEE. The CDR3 sequence is 15 residues long. DNA of the CDR3: TGTGCCAGCAGCGTAGAGGCCGGCCTCCAAGAGACCCAGTACTTC. Protein product: CASSVEAGLQETQYF. The complete variable domain, with remaining parts taken from reference TRBV9 and TRBJ2-5, reads DSGVTQTPKHLITATGQRVTLRCSPRSGDLSVYWYQQSLDQGLQFLIQYYNGEERAKGNILERFSAQQFPDLHSELNLSSLELGDSALYFCASSVEAGLQETQYFGPGTRLLVL.

The chain recombines TRBV29-1 with TRBJ2-7; TRBD1 aligns across 12 bases. The germline gives CDR1 SQVTM, CDR2 ANQGSEA. The CDR3 has 14 amino acids. V shed 7 bases, J shed 2 bases, and the junction held 6 bases outside the gene matches. CDR3 loop: CSASGQGAAYEQYF. The CDR3 DNA follows: TGCAGCGCCTCGGGACAGGGGGCCGCCTACGAGCAGTACTTC.

The chain links TRBV30 to TRBJ1-2; D perhaps matches TRBD1 (6 bases). The CDR3 covers 17 residues. Germline CDR1 is GTSNPN and CDR2 is SVGIG (reference sequence). Trimming shortened V by 0 bases and J by 2 bases, and 19 bases separated the two germline ends. The CDR3: CAWSVLSLDRSNYGYTF. The CDR3 coding sequence is TGTGCCTGGAGTGTTCTCTCTCTTGACAGGTCCAACTATGGCTACACCTTC.

The chain is built from TRBV5-6 and TRBJ2-1; D ambiguous. The CDR3 is made up of 15 amino acids. Trimming cost V 2 bases and J 0 bases, with 9 bases left between them. The germline gives CDR1 SGHDT, CDR2 YYEEEE. The DNA for the CDR3 is TGTGCCAGCAGCTTTGGACCCAGCTCCTACAATGAGCAGTTCTTC. Protein product: CASSFGPSSYNEQFF.